This TCR beta chain is from a study of shared clonotypes between healthy human individuals. Generated by immunoSEQ multiplex PCR, the TCRdb table keeps only in-frame clones and is missing some. The sample holds about 2 million clones, approximately 95% seen once. The CDR3 is 19 residues long. Between the trimmed V and J ends, which lost 2 bases and 2 bases, there was a span of 25 bases. Germline CDR1 SGDLS, CDR2 YYNGEE. Study-level points and caveats: Generation probability values for non-shared clonotypes were lower than those for clonotypes shared by all four donors.

Worth noting for this clone: Its antigen is still unknown.

The naive CD8 fraction comprised CD45RO-negative cells positively selected for CCR7 and excluded terminally differentiated effector memory CD45RA+ cells. The sample consisted of naive CD8+ T cells sorted from blood. This chain links TRBV9 with TRBJ1-2; D is unresolved. This receptor was taken from a man aged 18 to 30 in good health. The CDR3 loop is CASSVSPRQEIFQNYGYTF. CDR3 nucleotide sequence: TGTGCCAGCAGCGTTTCCCCGCGGCAGGAAATATTCCAGAACTATGGCTACACCTTC.